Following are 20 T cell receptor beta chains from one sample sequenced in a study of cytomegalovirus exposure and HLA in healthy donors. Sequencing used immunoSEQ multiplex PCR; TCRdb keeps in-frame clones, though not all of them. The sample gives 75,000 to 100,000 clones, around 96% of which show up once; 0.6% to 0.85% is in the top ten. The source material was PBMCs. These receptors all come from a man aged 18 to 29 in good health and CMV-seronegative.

The CDR3 bases are TGTGCCAGCAGCTCGGGACCCGCGGGGAAGCAGTTCTTC. Translating it yields CASSSGPAGKQFF. The chain couples TRBV28 to TRBJ2-1; D is possibly TRBD2 (6 bases). Germline assignment: CDR1 MDHEN and CDR2 SYDVKM. The CDR3 contains 13 residues. The V gene lost 6 bases and the J gene lost 11 bases, with 17 bases spanning the gap. The whole variable domain, remainder taken from reference TRBV28 and TRBJ2-1, is DVKVTQSSRYLVKRTGEKVFLECVQDMDHENMFWYRQDPGLGLRLIYFSYDVKMKEKGDIPEGYSVSREKKERFSLILESASTNQTSMYLCASSSGPAGKQFFGPGTRLTVL.

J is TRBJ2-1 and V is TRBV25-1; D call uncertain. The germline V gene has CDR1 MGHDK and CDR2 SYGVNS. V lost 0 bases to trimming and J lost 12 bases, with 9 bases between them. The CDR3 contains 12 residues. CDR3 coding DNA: TGTGCCAGCAGTGAATATGGAGAATGGCAGTTCTTC. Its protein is CASSEYGEWQFF.

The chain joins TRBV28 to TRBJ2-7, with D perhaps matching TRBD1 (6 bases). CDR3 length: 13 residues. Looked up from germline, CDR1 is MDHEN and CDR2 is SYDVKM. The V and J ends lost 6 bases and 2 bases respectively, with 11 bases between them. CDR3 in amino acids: CASSRGGPYEQYF. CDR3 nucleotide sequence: TGTGCCAGCAGCAGGGGCGGACCCTACGAGCAGTACTTC.

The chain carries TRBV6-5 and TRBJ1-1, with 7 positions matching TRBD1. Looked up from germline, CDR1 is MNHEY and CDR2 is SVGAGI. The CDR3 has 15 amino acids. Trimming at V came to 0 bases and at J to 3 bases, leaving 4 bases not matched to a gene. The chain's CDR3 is CASSYSTGSYTEAFF. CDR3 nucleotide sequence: TGTGCCAGCAGTTACTCGACAGGGTCGTACACTGAAGCTTTCTTT.

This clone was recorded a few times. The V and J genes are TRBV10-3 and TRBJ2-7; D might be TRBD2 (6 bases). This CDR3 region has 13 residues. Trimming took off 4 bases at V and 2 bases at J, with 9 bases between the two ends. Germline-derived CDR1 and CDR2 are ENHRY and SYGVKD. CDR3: CAISAGGTYEQYF. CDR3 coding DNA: TGTGCCATCAGTGCAGGAGGGACCTACGAGCAGTACTTC.

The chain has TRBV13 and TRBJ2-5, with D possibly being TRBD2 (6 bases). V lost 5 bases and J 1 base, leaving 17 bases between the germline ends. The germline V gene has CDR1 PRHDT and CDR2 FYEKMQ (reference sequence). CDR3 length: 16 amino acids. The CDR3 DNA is TGTGCCAGCAGCCCACCCGGAATGGGGGGCCAAGAGACCCAGTACTTC. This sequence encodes CASSPPGMGGQETQYF.

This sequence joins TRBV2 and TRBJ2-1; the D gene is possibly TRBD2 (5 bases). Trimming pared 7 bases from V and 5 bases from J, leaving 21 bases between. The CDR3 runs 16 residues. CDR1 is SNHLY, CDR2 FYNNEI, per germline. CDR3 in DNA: TGTGCCAGCACTCAGGAAGGGAGTCGGGTAAACAATGAGCAGTTCTTC. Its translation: CASTQEGSRVNNEQFF.

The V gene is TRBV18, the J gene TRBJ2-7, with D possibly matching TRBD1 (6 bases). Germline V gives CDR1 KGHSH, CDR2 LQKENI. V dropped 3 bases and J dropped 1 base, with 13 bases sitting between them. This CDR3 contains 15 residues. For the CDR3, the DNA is TGTGCCAGCTCACCTGGACAGCCGAATTCCTACGAGCAGTACTTC. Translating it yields CASSPGQPNSYEQYF.

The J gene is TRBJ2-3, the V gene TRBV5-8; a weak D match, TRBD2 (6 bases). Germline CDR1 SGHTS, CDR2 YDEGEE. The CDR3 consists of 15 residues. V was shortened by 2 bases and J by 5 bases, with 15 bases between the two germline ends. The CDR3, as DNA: TGTGCCAGCAGCTTTGTGTCGGGAGTAGGAGATACGCAGTATTTT. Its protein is CASSFVSGVGDTQYF.

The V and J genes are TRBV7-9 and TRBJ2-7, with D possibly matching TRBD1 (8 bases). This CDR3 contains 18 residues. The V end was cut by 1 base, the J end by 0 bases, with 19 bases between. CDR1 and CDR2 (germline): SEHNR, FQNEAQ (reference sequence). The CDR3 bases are TGTGCCAGCAGCTTAGGAGGGGGGGGGACAGGATTCTCCTACGAGCAGTACTTC. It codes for CASSLGGGGTGFSYEQYF.

The chain's CDR3 is CASSRDLGNEQFF. CDR3 DNA sequence: TGCGCCAGCAGCCGGGACTTGGGCAATGAGCAGTTCTTC. This chain uses TRBV5-1 with TRBJ2-1; D may be TRBD2 (6 bases). From germline, CDR1 is SGHRS and CDR2 YFSETQ. The CDR3 is 13 residues long. V was trimmed by 4 bases and J by 6 bases, leaving 11 bases between them.

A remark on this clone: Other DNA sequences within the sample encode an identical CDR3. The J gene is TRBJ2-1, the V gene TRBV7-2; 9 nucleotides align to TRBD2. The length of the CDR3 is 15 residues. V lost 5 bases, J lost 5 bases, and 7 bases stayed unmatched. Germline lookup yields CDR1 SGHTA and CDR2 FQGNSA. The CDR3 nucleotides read TGTGCCAGCAGCCTGACTAGCGGCCGACACAATGAGCAGTTCTTC. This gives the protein CASSLTSGRHNEQFF.

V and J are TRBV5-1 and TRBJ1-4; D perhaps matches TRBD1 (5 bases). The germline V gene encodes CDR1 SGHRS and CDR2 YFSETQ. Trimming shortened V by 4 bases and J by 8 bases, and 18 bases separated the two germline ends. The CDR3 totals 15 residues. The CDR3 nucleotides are TGCGCCAGCAGCCCACAGGCCTCCTTAGGAGAAAAACTGTTTTTT. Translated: CASSPQASLGEKLFF.

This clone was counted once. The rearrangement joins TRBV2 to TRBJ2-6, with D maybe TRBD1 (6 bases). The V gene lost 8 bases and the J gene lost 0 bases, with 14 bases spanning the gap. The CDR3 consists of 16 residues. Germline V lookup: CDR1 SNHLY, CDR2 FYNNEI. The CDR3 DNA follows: TGTGCCAGCTTGGGACAAACGAGCTCTGGGGCCAACGTCCTGACTTTC. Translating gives CASLGQTSSGANVLTF.

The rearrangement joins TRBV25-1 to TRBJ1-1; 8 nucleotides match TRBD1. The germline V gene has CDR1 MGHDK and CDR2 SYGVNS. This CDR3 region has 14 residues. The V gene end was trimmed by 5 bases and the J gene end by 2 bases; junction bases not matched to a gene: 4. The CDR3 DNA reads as TGTGCCAGCAGTATCTCAGGGGGCAACACTGAAGCTTTCTTT. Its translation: CASSISGGNTEAFF.

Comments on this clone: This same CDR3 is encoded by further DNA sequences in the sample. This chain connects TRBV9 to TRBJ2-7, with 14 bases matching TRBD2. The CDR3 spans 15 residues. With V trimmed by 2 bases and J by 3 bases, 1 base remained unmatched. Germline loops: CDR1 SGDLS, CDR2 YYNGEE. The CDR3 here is CASSVGTSGSYEQYF. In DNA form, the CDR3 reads TGTGCCAGCAGCGTGGGGACTAGCGGGAGCTACGAGCAGTACTTC.

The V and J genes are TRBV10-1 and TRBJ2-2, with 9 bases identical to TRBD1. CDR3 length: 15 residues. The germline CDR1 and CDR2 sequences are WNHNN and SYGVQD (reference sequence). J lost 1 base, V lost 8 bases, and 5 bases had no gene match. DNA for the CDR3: TGCGCCAGCGGACTGGACAGGGGGAACACCGGGGAGCTGTTTTTT. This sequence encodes CASGLDRGNTGELFF.

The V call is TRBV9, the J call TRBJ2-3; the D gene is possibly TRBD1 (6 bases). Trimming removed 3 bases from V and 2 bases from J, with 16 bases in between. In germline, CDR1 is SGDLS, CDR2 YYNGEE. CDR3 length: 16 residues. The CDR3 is CASSASQGHDTDTQYF. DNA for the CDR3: TGTGCCAGCAGCGCCTCGCAGGGGCATGACACAGATACGCAGTATTTT.

CDR3 DNA sequence: TGTGCCAGCAGCGCCGGGACAGGGTCTGCTGAGCAGTTCTTC. It codes for CASSAGTGSAEQFF. The rearrangement links TRBV9 to TRBJ2-1; 9 bases match TRBD1. Germline V CDR1 and CDR2: SGDLS, YYNGEE. The CDR3 extends over 14 amino acids. Trimming removed 3 bases from V and 9 bases from J; junction bases left unmatched: 7.

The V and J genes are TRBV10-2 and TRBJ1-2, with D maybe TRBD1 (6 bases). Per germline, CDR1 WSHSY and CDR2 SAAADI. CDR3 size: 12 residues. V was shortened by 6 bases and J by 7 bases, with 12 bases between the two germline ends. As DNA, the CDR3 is TGCGCCAGCAGCGAATCACAGGGTGGCTACACCTTC. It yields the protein CASSESQGGYTF.